This T cell receptor beta chain derives from a study of kidney transplant recipient with SARS-CoV-2 infection. MiXCR was run by TCRdb on the reads, yielding one entry per CDR3 protein. The profile shows under 300,000 distinct CDR3 sequences, about 28% of them singletons. This clonotype was observed many times. This CDR3 spans 17 amino acids. V lost 5 bases and J 4 bases, leaving 23 bases between the germline ends. Per germline, CDR1 LGHNT and CDR2 FRNRAP. The receptor was isolated from a male patient aged 25-45 years who had COVID-19 and was a kidney transplant recipient. Some T cells may be supplied by the graft donor. Sample: a blood sample, taken at baseline and between days 110 and 120 from a kidney transplant recipient. V and J are TRBV12-5 and TRBJ1-2; TRBD1 might be the D (5 bases). This CDR3 reads CASGACFLQGKTYGYTF. CDR3 DNA: TGTGCTAGTGGTGCTTGTTTTTTGCAGGGAAAGACCTATGGCTACACCTTC.